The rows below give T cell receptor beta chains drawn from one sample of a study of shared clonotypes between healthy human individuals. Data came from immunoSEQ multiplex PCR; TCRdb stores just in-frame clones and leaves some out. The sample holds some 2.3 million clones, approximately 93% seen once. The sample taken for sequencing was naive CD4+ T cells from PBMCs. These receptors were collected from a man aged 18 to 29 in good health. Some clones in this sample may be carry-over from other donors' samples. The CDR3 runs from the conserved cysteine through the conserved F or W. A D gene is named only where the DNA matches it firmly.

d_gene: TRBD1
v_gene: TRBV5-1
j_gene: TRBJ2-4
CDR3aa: CASSEATGAKNIQYF

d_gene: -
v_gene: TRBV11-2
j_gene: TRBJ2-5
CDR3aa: CASSLASETQYF

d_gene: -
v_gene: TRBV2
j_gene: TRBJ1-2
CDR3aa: CASNTTNYGYTF

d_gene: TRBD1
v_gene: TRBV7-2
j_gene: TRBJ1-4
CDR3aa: CASSLTGQGEKLFF

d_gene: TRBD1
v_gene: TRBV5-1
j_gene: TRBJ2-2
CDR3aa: CASSFTGGETGELFF

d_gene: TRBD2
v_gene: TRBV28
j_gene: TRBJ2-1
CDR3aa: CASSFSWTSGSLYEQFF

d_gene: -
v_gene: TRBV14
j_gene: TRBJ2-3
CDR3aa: CASSQAGSWGDTQYF

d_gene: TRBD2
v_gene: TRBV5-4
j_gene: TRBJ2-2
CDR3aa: CASSLGLAGVSGELFF

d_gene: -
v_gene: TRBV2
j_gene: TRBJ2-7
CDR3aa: CASSPSTYEQYF

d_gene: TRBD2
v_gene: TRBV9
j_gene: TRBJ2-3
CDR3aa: CASAAAAGGPDTQYF

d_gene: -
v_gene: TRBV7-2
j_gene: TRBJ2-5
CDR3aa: CASSLIGPRFEETQYF

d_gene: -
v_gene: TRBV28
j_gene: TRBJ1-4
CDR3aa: CASRMDGVEKLFF

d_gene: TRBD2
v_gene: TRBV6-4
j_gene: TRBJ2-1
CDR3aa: CASSETSGRASLEQFF

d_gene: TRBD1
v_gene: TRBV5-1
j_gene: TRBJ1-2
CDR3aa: CASSLGDRMNYGYTF

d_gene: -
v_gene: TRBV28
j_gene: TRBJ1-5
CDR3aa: CASNLNGQPQHF

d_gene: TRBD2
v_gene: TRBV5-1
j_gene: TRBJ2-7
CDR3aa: CASSSAGGPSYEQYF

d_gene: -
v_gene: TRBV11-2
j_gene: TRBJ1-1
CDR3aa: CASSFIRDSTEAFF

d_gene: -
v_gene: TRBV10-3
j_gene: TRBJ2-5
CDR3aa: CAISDDPGWGQETQYF

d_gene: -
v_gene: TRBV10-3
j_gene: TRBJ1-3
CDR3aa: CAITPSREGGNTIYF

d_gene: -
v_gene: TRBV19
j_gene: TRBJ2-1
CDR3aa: CASSATGSNEQFF

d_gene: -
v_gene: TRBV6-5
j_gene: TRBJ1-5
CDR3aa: CASSSTGQPSNQPQHF

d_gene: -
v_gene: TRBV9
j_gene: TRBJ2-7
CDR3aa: CASSGGPGPSYEQYF

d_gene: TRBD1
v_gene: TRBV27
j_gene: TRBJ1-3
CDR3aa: CASSCRDREPGNTIYF

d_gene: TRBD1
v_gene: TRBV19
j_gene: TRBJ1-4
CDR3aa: CASSTGGAEKLFF

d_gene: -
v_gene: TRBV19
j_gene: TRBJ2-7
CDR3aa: CASRDSYEQYF

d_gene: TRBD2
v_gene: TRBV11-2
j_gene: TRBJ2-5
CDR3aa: CASSLAGTIGRGETQYF

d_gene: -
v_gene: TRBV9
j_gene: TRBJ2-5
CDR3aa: CASSKIAEETQYF

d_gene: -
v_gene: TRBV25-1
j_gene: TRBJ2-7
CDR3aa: CASSEVRDSYEQYF

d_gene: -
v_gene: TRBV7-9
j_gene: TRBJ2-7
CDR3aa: CASSPRQTTYEQYF

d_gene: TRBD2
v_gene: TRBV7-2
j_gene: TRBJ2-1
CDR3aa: CASSLAGTSGYNEQFF

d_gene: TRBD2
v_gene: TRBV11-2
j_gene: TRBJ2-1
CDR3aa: CASSPRGDNNEQFF

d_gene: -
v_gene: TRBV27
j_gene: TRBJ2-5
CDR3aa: CASSSAGWGTQYF

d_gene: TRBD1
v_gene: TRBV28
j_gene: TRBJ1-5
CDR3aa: CASSQVRTGVRNQPQHF

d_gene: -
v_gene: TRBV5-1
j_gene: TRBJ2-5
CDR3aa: CASSLGQPELETQYF

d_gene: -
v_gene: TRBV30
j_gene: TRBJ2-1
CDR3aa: CAWSVQSEQFF

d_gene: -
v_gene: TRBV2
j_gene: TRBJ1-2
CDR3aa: CASSLRVHGYTF

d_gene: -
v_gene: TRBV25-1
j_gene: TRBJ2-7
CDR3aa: CASSASGTRMEYF

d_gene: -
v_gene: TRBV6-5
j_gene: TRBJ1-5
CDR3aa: CASSTSVNQPQHF

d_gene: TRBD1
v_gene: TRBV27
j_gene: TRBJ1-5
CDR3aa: CASSPGTVRGNQPQHF

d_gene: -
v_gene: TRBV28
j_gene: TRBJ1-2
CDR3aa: CASSRSGSSHGYTF

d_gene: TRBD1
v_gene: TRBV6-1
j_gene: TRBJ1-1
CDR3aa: CASSDTGGVGAFF

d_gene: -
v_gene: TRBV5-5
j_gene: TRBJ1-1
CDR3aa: CASSLGPTRDTEAFF

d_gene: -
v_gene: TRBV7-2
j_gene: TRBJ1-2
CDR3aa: CASSLVRGVGAVYGYTF